One sample yielded the 14 T cell receptor beta chains listed below, sequenced in a study of blood T cell repertoires in COVID-19. Profiled with immunoSEQ multiplex PCR; TCRdb holds only in-frame clones, not every one. Of 50,000 or so clones in the sample, 86% were seen once. The sequenced sample was peripheral blood. The receptors shown here come from a man between 70 and 80 years old with acute or convalescent COVID-19.

The chain uses TRBV15 and TRBJ1-5; possible D gene TRBD1, 5 bases. V dropped 3 bases and J dropped 5 bases, with 8 bases sitting between them. Germline V lookup: CDR1 LNHNV, CDR2 YYDKDF (reference sequence). This CDR3 has 13 residues. The CDR3 reads CATSRDMDQPQHF. In nucleotides, the CDR3 is TGTGCCACCAGCAGGGACATGGATCAGCCCCAGCATTTT.

This clone was counted between two and nine times. The rearrangement joins TRBV11-2 to TRBJ1-1; D is unresolved. The germline gives CDR1 SGHAT, CDR2 FQNNGV. Trimming left V 0 bases short and J 7 bases short, with 15 bases between. The CDR3 runs to 15 residues. The CDR3: CASSLDRLGGGEAFF. The CDR3 nucleotides are TGTGCCAGCAGCTTAGATAGACTCGGAGGTGGTGAAGCTTTCTTT.

The genes are TRBV28 and TRBJ1-6; TRBD1 might be the D (6 bases). CDR1 is MDHEN and CDR2 is SYDVKM in the germline V gene. This CDR3 has 14 residues. Trimming removed 5 bases at V and 6 bases at J, with 11 bases between. The CDR3 DNA reads as TGTGCCAGCAGTCCGGGACACCGTAATTCACCCCTCCACTTT. Protein product: CASSPGHRNSPLHF. The full variable domain, its missing parts supplied by reference TRBV28 and TRBJ1-6, is DVKVTQSSRYLVKRTGEKVFLECVQDMDHENMFWYRQDPGLGLRLIYFSYDVKMKEKGDIPEGYSVSREKKERFSLILESASTNQTSMYLCASSPGHRNSPLHFGNGTRLTVT.

The gene calls are TRBV6-1 and TRBJ1-5; 9 bases line up with TRBD1. V lost 3 bases to trimming and J lost 6 bases; unmatched junction nucleotides: 6. Per germline, CDR1 MNHNS and CDR2 SASEGT. The CDR3 has 15 amino acids. The CDR3 DNA follows: TGTGCCAGCAGTGAGGTTGGGACAGGGCTTCAGCCCCAGCATTTT. Protein: CASSEVGTGLQPQHF.

The V gene is TRBV5-4, the J gene TRBJ1-2, with 8 bases aligning to TRBD1. The CDR3 has 14 amino acids. J gave up 8 bases and V 2 bases, and 8 bases lay outside the gene matches. Germline V lookup: CDR1 SGHNT, CDR2 YYREEE (reference sequence). The CDR3 loop is CASSFRTGTEGYTF. In DNA form, the CDR3 reads TGTGCCAGCAGCTTTAGGACAGGGACGGAAGGCTACACCTTC.

The chain joins TRBV19 to TRBJ1-2; 8 nucleotides align to TRBD1. Germline V gives CDR1 LNHDA, CDR2 SQIVND (reference sequence). The CDR3 has 16 amino acids. Trimming at V came to 3 bases and at J to 0 bases, leaving 6 bases not matched to a gene. The CDR3 here is CASSMGRGRSNYGYTF. DNA for the CDR3: TGTGCCAGTAGTATGGGCAGGGGGCGATCTAACTATGGCTACACCTTC.

J is TRBJ1-4 and V is TRBV5-1; no clear D. This CDR3 has 15 amino acids. Trimming left V 0 bases short and J 5 bases short, with 11 bases between. Germline values: CDR1 SGHRS, CDR2 YFSETQ. CDR3 sequence (DNA): TGCGCCAGCAGCTTGGATCCGGTACTAAATGAAAAACTGTTTTTT. This encodes CASSLDPVLNEKLFF.

A single count supports this clone. V gene TRBV4-3 combines with J gene TRBJ1-1; 7 nucleotides match TRBD1. The ends lost 5 bases at V and 3 bases at J; junction bases unmatched: 9. The CDR3 sequence is 15 residues long. Germline V lookup: CDR1 LGHNA, CDR2 YSLEER. CDR3 nucleotides: TGCGCCAGCAGCTTTACAGGGGTGGGTGACACTGAAGCTTTCTTT. Encoded protein: CASSFTGVGDTEAFF.

This rearrangement joins TRBV5-1 to TRBJ1-4, with TRBD1 identical over 10 bases. The CDR3 has 16 residues. The germline CDR1 and CDR2 sequences are SGHRS and YFSETQ. J was trimmed by 5 bases and V by 3 bases; bases with no gene match: 7. The CDR3 loop is CASSSRPTGGNEKLFF. The CDR3 DNA is TGCGCCAGCAGCTCGCGCCCGACAGGGGGCAATGAAAAACTGTTTTTT. The full variable domain, in which reference TRBV5-1 and TRBJ1-4 provide the parts outside the CDR3, is KAGVTQTPRYLIKTRGQQVTLSCSPISGHRSVSWYQQTPGQGLQFLFEYFSETQRNKGNFPGRFSGRQFSNSRSEMNVSTLELGDSALYLCASSSRPTGGNEKLFFGSGTQLSVL.

This sequence joins TRBV4-1 and TRBJ2-5; D perhaps matches TRBD1 (5 bases). The V gene's germline CDR1 is MGHRA and CDR2 YSYEKL. This CDR3 is 14 amino acids long. Trimming pared 4 bases from V and 2 bases from J, leaving 11 bases between. CDR3 DNA sequence: TGCGCCAGCAGCCCTGACCCAGGGCAAGAGACCCAGTACTTC. This translates into CASSPDPGQETQYF.

This chain connects TRBV4-2 to TRBJ1-2; the D is unclear. CDR1 is LGHNA, CDR2 YNFKEQ, per germline. V gave up 8 bases and J gave up 3 bases, with 10 bases separating them. This CDR3 has 12 residues. DNA of the CDR3: TGTGCCAGCGCGGGGAGTTACTATGGCTACACCTTC. The encoded protein is CASAGSYYGYTF.

The V gene is TRBV4-1, the J gene TRBJ1-5, with 8 bases fitting TRBD1. V was pared by 4 bases and J by 5 bases, with 10 bases of the junction left unmatched. From germline, CDR1 is MGHRA and CDR2 YSYEKL. The CDR3 runs to 16 residues. The CDR3 loop is CASSLVGQGGYQPQHF. In DNA form, the CDR3 reads TGCGCCAGCAGCCTCGTAGGACAGGGTGGATATCAGCCCCAGCATTTT.

The genes are TRBV2 and TRBJ2-7, with D tentatively TRBD1 (6 bases). Per germline, CDR1 SNHLY and CDR2 FYNNEI. This CDR3 spans 14 amino acids. Deletions cut 7 bases from V and 0 bases from J, with 13 bases between. CDR3 sequence: CASKKDRNSYEQYF. The CDR3 DNA reads TGTGCCAGCAAAAAGGACAGAAACTCCTACGAGCAGTACTTC.

The rearrangement uses TRBV7-2 and TRBJ1-1; a weak D match, TRBD1 (6 bases). The CDR3 is made up of 15 amino acids. Germline V gives CDR1 SGHTA, CDR2 FQGNSA. Trimming cost V 1 base and J 7 bases, with 16 bases left between them. The CDR3 DNA follows: TGTGCCAGCAGCTTAGGTGGGGGCAGACGGTTTGAAGCTTTCTTT. This sequence encodes CASSLGGGRRFEAFF.